This T cell receptor (beta chain) was found in a study of T cells in localized non-small cell lung cancer. Study-wide points: Uninvolved nearby lung showed the greatest T cell clonality, exceeding that found in tumor. Median detection of top 100 tumor clones in adjacent lung was 57 clones. Heterogeneity is still possible, as just one tumor region was sequenced. Longer survival (overall) was linked to higher T cell density in blood.

There are 14 residues in the CDR3. In germline, CDR1 is SNHLY, CDR2 FYNNEI. Trimming took off 6 bases at V and 8 bases at J, with 17 bases between the two ends. With regard to this clone: Its antigen is unknown.

TCRdb's copy holds only in-frame clones and misses some; the assay was immunoSEQ multiplex PCR. In the table there are some 54,000 clones, roughly 80% of which are singletons. Source: PBMCs, taken before any cancer treatment. The gene calls are TRBV2 and TRBJ1-5; D might be TRBD1 (5 bases). The receptor was derived from a woman aged 35 to 70 with stage II lung adenocarcinoma. CDR3: CASRSEGPRKPQHF. The DNA of the CDR3 is TGTGCCAGCAGGAGTGAGGGACCTAGGAAGCCCCAGCATTTT.